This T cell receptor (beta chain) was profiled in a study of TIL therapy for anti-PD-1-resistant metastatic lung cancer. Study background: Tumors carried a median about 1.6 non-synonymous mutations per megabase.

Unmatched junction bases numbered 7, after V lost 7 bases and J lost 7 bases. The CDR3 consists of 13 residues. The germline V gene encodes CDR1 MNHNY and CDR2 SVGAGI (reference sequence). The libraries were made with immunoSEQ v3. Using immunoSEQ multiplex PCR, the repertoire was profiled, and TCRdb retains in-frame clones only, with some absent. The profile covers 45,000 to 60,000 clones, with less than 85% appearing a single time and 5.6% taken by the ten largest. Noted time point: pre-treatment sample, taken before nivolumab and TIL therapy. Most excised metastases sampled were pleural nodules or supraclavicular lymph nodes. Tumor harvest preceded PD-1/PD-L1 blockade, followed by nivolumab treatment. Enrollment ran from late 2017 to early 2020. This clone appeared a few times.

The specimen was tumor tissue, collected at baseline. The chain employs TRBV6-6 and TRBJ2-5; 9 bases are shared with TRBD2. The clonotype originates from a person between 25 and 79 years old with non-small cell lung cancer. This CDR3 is CASTSGTSRTQYF. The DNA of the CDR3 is TGTGCCAGCACCTCCGGGACTAGCCGGACCCAGTACTTC.